The 7 T cell receptor beta chains in this list originate from one sample, sequenced in a study of T cell repertoires in cytomegalovirus infection. TCRdb itself ran the reads through MiXCR, one entry per CDR3 protein. This sample has about a million distinct CDR3 sequences, with 30% to 40% found just once. No antigens are known for them. The sample in question was cultured CD8+ T cells from PBMCs, obtained from culture after CMV antigen stimulation. These receptors were collected from a human donor in good health (CMV status not recorded). Some clones in this sample may be carry-over from other donors' samples.

CDR3 in DNA: TGTGCCAGCAGTTCAGGGGCCTTGAATTCACCCCTCCACTTT. This encodes CASSSGALNSPLHF. This sequence joins TRBV27 and TRBJ1-6, with a possible D match to TRBD1 (6 bases). The CDR3 contains 14 residues. The V end was cut by 4 bases, the J end by 7 bases, with 11 bases between. From germline, CDR1 is MNHEY and CDR2 SMNVEV (reference sequence).

The chain combines TRBV6-5 with TRBJ2-7; D is undetermined. The CDR3 runs 13 residues. Germline V lookup: CDR1 MNHEY, CDR2 SVGAGI. V dropped 5 bases and J dropped 0 bases, with 8 bases sitting between them. For the CDR3, the DNA is TGTGCCAGCAGTGAAAACATCTCCTACGAGCAGTACGTC. This encodes CASSENISYEQYV.

The table lists this clonotype with many counts. V and J are TRBV7-2 and TRBJ2-5, with 7 bases matching TRBD2. The V gene's germline CDR1 is SGHTA and CDR2 FQGNSA. This CDR3 is built from 14 residues. Trimming removed 4 bases from V and 2 bases from J; junction bases left unmatched: 4. CDR3 protein: CASSWSGTQETQYF. CDR3 nucleotide sequence: TGTGCCAGCAGCTGGAGCGGGACTCAAGAGACCCAGTACTTC.

DNA of the CDR3: TGTGCCACCAGTGAAGGAGGGGAGGATCTCTATGGCTACACCTTC. Translation: CATSEGGEDLYGYTF. V usage is TRBV24-1 and J usage is TRBJ1-2, with D perhaps TRBD1 (5 bases). This CDR3 contains 15 residues. Trimming took off 4 bases at V and 4 bases at J, with 15 bases between the two ends. The germline CDR1 and CDR2 sequences are KGHDR and SFDVKD.

A remark on this clonotype: One junction end does not reproduce the germline sequence, and a read error may be involved. The rearrangement joins TRBV4-1 to TRBJ1-5; no clear D gene. There are 14 residues in the CDR3. Per the germline V gene, CDR1 is MGHRA and CDR2 is YSYEKL. CDR3: CTSSSRASNQPQHF. CDR3 nucleotides: TGCACCAGCAGTTCAAGGGCAAGCAATCAGCCCCAGCATTTT.

This rearrangement joins TRBV7-9 to TRBJ2-7, with a possible D match to TRBD1 (5 bases). CDR1 is SEHNR and CDR2 is FQNEAQ in the germline V gene (reference sequence). The CDR3 consists of 12 residues. The ends were cut back, 1 base at V and 6 bases at J, with 7 bases in the middle. Here the CDR3 DNA reads TGTGCCAGCAGCTTAGGACAGTCCGAGCAGTACGTC. Amino acid sequence: CASSLGQSEQYV.

The chain links TRBV20-1 to TRBJ1-2, with D tentatively TRBD1 (6 bases). Trimming took off 1 base at V and 2 bases at J, with 11 bases between the two ends. CDR1 DFQATT and CDR2 SNEGSKA come from the germline V gene (reference sequence). The CDR3 is 14 residues long. The CDR3 DNA sequence: TGCAGTGCTAGAGCAGGGGCGATCAACTATGGCTACACCTTC. Translated: CSARAGAINYGYTF.